The 31 T cell receptor beta chains given below trace back to one sample, sequenced in a study of T cells after posttransplantation cyclophosphamide. Measured with immunoSEQ multiplex PCR; TCRdb has only the in-frame clones, and not every one. This sample has more than 50,000 clones, with more than 70% found just once. Sequencing was carried out using PBMCs. The receptor source for this set is a young man with a blood cancer, CMV-positive, and with a related stem cell donor.

V usage is TRBV9 and J usage is TRBJ2-3; 7 positions agree with TRBD2. The trim removed 1 base at V and 2 bases at J, leaving 7 bases unmatched. Germline assignment: CDR1 SGDLS and CDR2 YYNGEE. The CDR3 consists of 16 residues. The CDR3 region is CASSVREGRVTDTQYF. The DNA for the CDR3 is TGTGCCAGCAGCGTAAGGGAGGGCCGGGTCACAGATACGCAGTATTTT.

The CDR3 region is CASRTGSTDTQYF. The CDR3 nucleotides read TGTGCCAGCCGGACAGGGAGCACAGATACGCAGTATTTT. The chain couples TRBV13 to TRBJ2-3, with 8 bases fitting TRBD1. The CDR3 covers 13 residues. With V trimmed by 8 bases and J by 0 bases, 1 base remained unmatched. From germline, CDR1 is PRHDT and CDR2 FYEKMQ (reference sequence).

V gene TRBV5-1 combines with J gene TRBJ2-1; the match to TRBD1 covers 9 bases. The CDR3 runs to 16 residues. The V gene end was trimmed by 1 base and the J gene end by 5 bases; junction bases not matched to a gene: 7. Germline assignment: CDR1 SGHRS and CDR2 YFSETQ. In DNA form, the CDR3 reads TGCGCCAGCAGCTTGATTCCGGGACAGGGAGACAATGAGCAGTTCTTC. Translating it yields CASSLIPGQGDNEQFF.

The chain joins TRBV15 to TRBJ2-7; 8 bases are shared with TRBD1. This CDR3 spans 14 amino acids. V shed 5 bases and J 6 bases; nucleotides not matched to a gene: 9. Germline V gene data show CDR1 as LNHNV and CDR2 as YYDKDF (reference sequence). CDR3 region: CATSGIRGRFEQYF. In DNA form, the CDR3 reads TGTGCCACCAGCGGCATCAGGGGGCGCTTCGAGCAGTACTTC.

The V and J genes are TRBV2 and TRBJ2-7; D might be TRBD2 (5 bases). The CDR3 has 15 residues. CDR1 and CDR2 (germline): SNHLY, FYNNEI. Trimming removed 8 bases at V and 2 bases at J, with 19 bases between. The CDR3 loop reads CASDLQTLGAYEQYF. The DNA of the CDR3 is TGTGCCAGCGATCTCCAAACCCTCGGGGCCTACGAGCAGTACTTC.

The V gene is TRBV19, the J gene TRBJ2-1; 9 bases are a match to TRBD2. The CDR3 extends over 15 amino acids. Trimming removed 3 bases from V and 8 bases from J; junction bases left unmatched: 8. Germline CDR1 and CDR2: LNHDA and SQIVND (reference sequence). The DNA for the CDR3 is TGTGCCAGTAGTATGTTGGCGGGAGGGCCCCATGAGCAGTTCTTC. Translation: CASSMLAGGPHEQFF.

The V gene is TRBV11-3, the J gene TRBJ2-3, with 11 nucleotides matching TRBD2. The CDR3 sequence is 15 residues long. V dropped 5 bases and J dropped 5; count of bases not matched to a gene: 6. Germline CDR1 is SGHNT and CDR2 is YENEEA. The chain's CDR3 is CASSGGTSGIDTQYF. The CDR3 nucleotides read TGTGCCAGCAGCGGCGGGACTAGCGGAATAGATACGCAGTATTTT.

This sequence joins TRBV27 and TRBJ2-7; no clear D gene. V was shortened by 7 bases and J by 5 bases, with 9 bases between the two germline ends. This CDR3 comprises 11 residues. Germline CDR1 MNHEY, CDR2 SMNVEV (reference sequence). As DNA, the CDR3 is TGTGCCAGCACCCTCGGTCACGAGCAGTACTTC. Its protein is CASTLGHEQYF.

The V call is TRBV28, the J call TRBJ1-1, with a tentative D call TRBD1 (5 bases). Germline CDR1 and CDR2: MDHEN and SYDVKM. The V end was cut by 1 base, the J end by 5 bases, with 8 bases between. This CDR3 has 13 amino acids. CDR3 in amino acids: CASSLFRGTEAFF. The DNA of the CDR3 is TGTGCCAGCAGTTTATTCCGGGGGACTGAAGCTTTCTTT.

J is TRBJ2-1 and V is TRBV7-9; 8 positions agree with TRBD2. From germline, CDR1 is SEHNR and CDR2 FQNEAQ (reference sequence). V lost 7 bases and J lost 1; bases outside the gene matches: 12. There are 17 residues in the CDR3. The CDR3 region is CASIQGSGTSSYNEQFF. The DNA for the CDR3 is TGTGCCAGCATCCAGGGGTCCGGGACTAGTTCCTACAATGAGCAGTTCTTC.

For the CDR3, the DNA is TGTGCCAGCTCTCGAGAGATTAGCTCTGGAAACACCATATATTTT. Its protein is CASSREISSGNTIYF. The rearrangement links TRBV18 to TRBJ1-3; no firm D call. Trimming removed 6 bases from V and 0 bases from J, with 12 bases in between. This CDR3 is 15 amino acids long. Germline CDR1 and CDR2: KGHSH and LQKENI. Variable domain in full (rest from reference TRBV18 and TRBJ1-3): NAGVMQNPRHLVRRRGQEARLRCSPMKGHSHVYWYRQLPEEGLKFMVYLQKENIIDESGMPKERFSAEFPKEGPSILRIQQVVRGDSAAYFCASSREISSGNTIYFGEGSWLTVV.

The rearrangement links TRBV5-1 to TRBJ2-1, with D possibly TRBD1 on 5 matching bases. The V gene lost 0 bases and the J gene lost 7 bases, with 8 bases spanning the gap. From germline, CDR1 is SGHRS and CDR2 YFSETQ. This CDR3 spans 13 amino acids. CDR3 DNA: TGCGCCAGCAGCTTGGCAGGGTCAAATGAGCAGTTCTTC. The encoded protein is CASSLAGSNEQFF.

This clone was detected a few times. An end of the junction does not agree with germline; a read error may underlie this. The chain joins TRBV7-8 to TRBJ2-7; a possible D gene is TRBD2 (5 bases). Germline CDR1 is SGHVS and CDR2 is FQNEAQ. The CDR3 runs 14 residues. CDR3 DNA sequence: TGTGCCAGCACCTTAAGGGAGACCTCCTACGAGCAGTACTTC. Its translation: CASTLRETSYEQYF.

CDR3 DNA: TGCGCCAGCAGCCAAGGACATAATACAGATACGCAGTATTTT. It encodes CASSQGHNTDTQYF. The J gene is TRBJ2-3, the V gene TRBV4-1; D uncertain. The CDR3 loop spans 14 amino acids. The germline CDR1 and CDR2 sequences are MGHRA and YSYEKL. Trimming pared 1 base from V and 3 bases from J, leaving 8 bases between.

This clone has a handful of counts. The V and J genes are TRBV6-1 and TRBJ1-1, with a possible D match to TRBD1 (5 bases). The CDR3 totals 12 residues. Germline loops: CDR1 MNHNS, CDR2 SASEGT. Trimming removed 5 bases at V and 3 bases at J, with 7 bases between. The CDR3 DNA follows: TGTGCCAGCAGTCAGGGATACACTGAAGCTTTCTTT. Translated: CASSQGYTEAFF.

Only a few counts were recorded for this clone. As DNA, the CDR3 is TGTGCCTGGAGCACAGGGGAGGACACTGAAGCTTTCTTT. Translating it yields CAWSTGEDTEAFF. The chain uses TRBV30 and TRBJ1-1; 7 bases map to TRBD1. The CDR3 length is 13 residues. The germline V gene has CDR1 GTSNPN and CDR2 SVGIG (reference sequence). Unmatched junction bases numbered 4, after V lost 3 bases and J lost 3 bases.

This chain uses TRBV7-9 with TRBJ2-7; tentatively, D is TRBD2 (6 bases). The V gene's germline CDR1 is SEHNR and CDR2 FQNEAQ (reference sequence). CDR3 size: 16 residues. Trimming removed 5 bases at V and 2 bases at J, with 19 bases between. The CDR3 DNA follows: TGTGCCAGCAGCCCTGATAGCGGAGCTAACCCCTACGAGCAGTACTTC. Protein product: CASSPDSGANPYEQYF.

The chain recombines TRBV11-1 with TRBJ1-1, with 10 bases aligning to TRBD1. The V gene's germline CDR1 is SGHAT and CDR2 FQDESV (reference sequence). With V trimmed by 7 bases and J by 10 bases, 12 bases remained unmatched. The CDR3 totals 14 residues. CDR3 sequence: CASTLSRDRGRAFF. CDR3 in DNA: TGTGCCAGCACCCTTTCCCGGGACAGGGGAAGAGCTTTCTTT.

This clone was seen just once. The genes are TRBV5-1 and TRBJ2-2, with a weak D call TRBD1 (6 bases). V dropped 3 bases and J dropped 3 bases, with 12 bases sitting between them. The CDR3 is 15 amino acids. The germline V gene encodes CDR1 SGHRS and CDR2 YFSETQ. The CDR3, as DNA: TGCGCCAGCAGCTGGGGCTCAGGGGACACCGGGGAGCTGTTTTTT. This gives the protein CASSWGSGDTGELFF. Drawing the rest from reference TRBV5-1 and TRBJ2-2, the complete variable domain is KAGVTQTPRYLIKTRGQQVTLSCSPISGHRSVSWYQQTPGQGLQFLFEYFSETQRNKGNFPGRFSGRQFSNSRSEMNVSTLELGDSALYLCASSWGSGDTGELFFGEGSRLTVL.

DNA for the CDR3: TGTGCCAGCAGTCCTCAGGGTCTTGGCAATCAGCCCCAGCATTTT. Its translation is CASSPQGLGNQPQHF. The rearrangement uses TRBV6-5 and TRBJ1-5; D perhaps matches TRBD1 (5 bases). Germline V gene sequence: CDR1 MNHEY, CDR2 SVGAGI. V lost 5 bases, J lost 2 bases, and 13 bases lay in between. The CDR3 is made up of 15 amino acids.

J is TRBJ2-7 and V is TRBV7-6; 7 positions match TRBD2. CDR1 and CDR2 (germline): SGHVS, FNYEAQ. After removal of 1 base from V and 1 base from J, the junction contained 4 bases not matched to a gene. The CDR3 is 15 residues long. CDR3 nucleotide sequence: TGTGCCAGCAGCTTAGAGTCTAGCGGATCCTACGAGCAGTACTTC. It translates to CASSLESSGSYEQYF.

This chain joins TRBV4-1 and TRBJ2-1, with TRBD1 matching over 9 bases. The CDR3 is made up of 15 amino acids. Germline trimming cut 4 bases from V and 0 bases from J; bases unmatched to any gene: 1. Germline CDR1 reads MGHRA; CDR2 reads YSYEKL. CDR3: CASSRDRVSYNEQFF. CDR3 sequence (DNA): TGCGCCAGCAGCCGGGACAGGGTCTCCTACAATGAGCAGTTCTTC.

The CDR3 here is CASSLGLTSSYNEQFF. The CDR3 DNA is TGTGCCAGCAGTTTAGGACTTACGAGCTCCTACAATGAGCAGTTCTTC. This chain uses TRBV27 with TRBJ2-1, with D perhaps TRBD2 (5 bases). This CDR3 is built from 16 residues. Per germline, CDR1 MNHEY and CDR2 SMNVEV (reference sequence). Trimming stripped 2 bases from V and 0 bases from J, with 11 bases between.

The rearrangement uses TRBV6-5 and TRBJ1-1; 8 bases match TRBD1. Germline V gives CDR1 MNHEY, CDR2 SVGAGI. The CDR3 runs 14 residues. V shed 5 bases and J 0 bases; nucleotides not matched to a gene: 2. The CDR3 protein is CASSRQGMNTEAFF. The DNA of the CDR3 is TGTGCCAGCAGTCGACAGGGGATGAACACTGAAGCTTTCTTT.

This chain joins TRBV29-1 and TRBJ2-5; D might be TRBD1 (6 bases). With 6 bases removed from V and 5 bases from J, the gap between germline ends came to 13 bases. The CDR3 contains 12 residues. Germline V gene data show CDR1 as SQVTM and CDR2 as ANQGSEA. CDR3 sequence reads: CSVSGDYETQYF. As DNA, the CDR3 is TGCAGCGTCTCAGGGGATTACGAGACCCAGTACTTC.

This chain connects TRBV5-4 to TRBJ1-1; the match to TRBD1 covers 8 bases. Germline CDR1 SGHNT, CDR2 YYREEE (reference sequence). The J segment lost 5 bases and the V segment lost 2 bases, leaving 5 bases of the junction unmatched. The CDR3 has 14 residues. The CDR3, as DNA: TGTGCCAGCAGCTTTCAAGGACAGGGAACTGAAGCTTTCTTT. Its protein product is CASSFQGQGTEAFF.

This clone showed up just once. The chain carries TRBV30 and TRBJ1-1, with TRBD1 matching over 9 bases. The CDR3 has 16 residues. Germline assignment: CDR1 GTSNPN and CDR2 SVGIG (reference sequence). Germline trimming cut 5 bases from V and 0 bases from J; bases unmatched to any gene: 10. The CDR3 coding sequence is TGTGCCTGGGCTCCCTTCGACAGGGGGATGAACACTGAAGCTTTCTTT. Protein product: CAWAPFDRGMNTEAFF.

This chain connects TRBV4-3 to TRBJ2-7; 9 nucleotides agree with TRBD2. From germline, CDR1 is LGHNA and CDR2 YSLEER. The CDR3 is made up of 17 amino acids. V shed 4 bases and J 5 bases; nucleotides not matched to a gene: 15. The chain's CDR3 is CASSLGQLAGELHEQYF. The CDR3 DNA follows: TGCGCCAGCAGCCTAGGGCAATTAGCGGGAGAGCTCCACGAGCAGTACTTC.

The J gene is TRBJ1-1, the V gene TRBV4-1, with TRBD1 matching 7 bases. CDR3 size: 15 residues. CDR1 and CDR2 (germline): MGHRA, YSYEKL. Losses at the gene ends were 4 bases for V and 1 base for J; bases not matched to a gene: 6. The CDR3 coding sequence is TGCGCCAGCAGCCCGCGACAGGGAACGAACACTGAAGCTTTCTTT. Translated, it gives CASSPRQGTNTEAFF.

The chain links TRBV4-3 to TRBJ2-2, with D unresolved. Germline loops: CDR1 LGHNA, CDR2 YSLEER. With 0 bases removed from V and 4 bases from J, the gap between germline ends came to 9 bases. The CDR3 has 15 amino acids. Here the CDR3 DNA reads TGCGCCAGCAGCCAAGACCCGCAGATCACCGGGGAGCTGTTTTTT. The encoded protein is CASSQDPQITGELFF.

The chain combines TRBV19 with TRBJ2-7; 10 bases align to TRBD2. Per germline, CDR1 LNHDA and CDR2 SQIVND (reference sequence). CDR3 length: 15 amino acids. J lost 2 bases, V lost 5 bases, and 6 bases had no gene match. CDR3 sequence reads: CASSVSSGSTYEQYF. The DNA of the CDR3 is TGTGCCAGTAGTGTTTCTAGCGGGAGTACCTACGAGCAGTACTTC.